These 29 T cell receptor beta chains were sequenced from one sample in a study of CD8+ T cells in alopecia areata. Extracted RNA was reverse transcribed, and the resulting cDNA served as sequencing template. Some clones are missing from TCRdb's copy, which holds only in-frame ones; the method was immunoSEQ multiplex PCR. This sample carries some 150,000 clones, roughly 86% of them seen once, and the ten largest clones take less than 15%. Treatment specified: oral pan-JAK inhibitor, 5-10 mg twice daily. The sequencing used CD8+ T cells sorted from blood, collected at week 4, from a patient treated with tofacitinib. The receptors were sampled from a human donor with alopecia areata.

The rearrangement uses TRBV6-5 and TRBJ2-3; no definite D call. The CDR3 loop spans 15 amino acids. Germline V gives CDR1 MNHEY, CDR2 SVGAGI. Deletions cut 7 bases from V and 0 bases from J, with 14 bases between. Here the CDR3 DNA reads TGTGCCAGCACCCCTGGCAGTGCTAGCACAGATACGCAGTATTTT. As protein: CASTPGSASTDTQYF.

A few counts support this clone. This chain joins TRBV7-9 and TRBJ2-5; the D is unclear. Germline CDR1 is SEHNR and CDR2 is FQNEAQ (reference sequence). V was cut by 5 bases and J by 4 bases, with 8 bases left in between. The CDR3 extends over 12 amino acids. CDR3 amino acids: CASSRAGETQYF. CDR3 nucleotides: TGTGCCAGCAGCCGCGCCGGAGAGACCCAGTACTTC.

The chain recombines TRBV11-2 with TRBJ2-3; D is unresolved. The CDR3 contains 15 residues. V was cut by 0 bases and J by 0 bases, with 7 bases left in between. Per the germline V gene, CDR1 is SGHAT and CDR2 is FQNNGV. The CDR3: CASSLDLASTDTQYF. CDR3 bases: TGTGCCAGCAGCTTAGATCTGGCGAGCACAGATACGCAGTATTTT.

The chain carries TRBV9 and TRBJ1-3; D gene unclear. Germline CDR1 SGDLS, CDR2 YYNGEE. CDR3 length: 11 amino acids. Between the trimmed V and J ends, which lost 2 bases and 3 bases, there was a span of 0 bases. The CDR3 DNA is TGTGCCAGCAGCGTTGGAAACACCATATATTTT. This translates into CASSVGNTIYF.

On this clone itself: Other DNA sequences in this specimen translate into the identical CDR3. The V gene is TRBV27, the J gene TRBJ2-3; D gene unclear. Trimming took 8 bases from V and 6 from J, leaving 3 bases between them. CDR1 MNHEY and CDR2 SMNVEV come from the germline V gene (reference sequence). The CDR3 extends over 9 amino acids. CDR3 coding DNA: TGTGCCAGCGGGGATACGCAGTATTTT. It yields the protein CASGDTQYF.

This clone was detected only a few times. V and J are TRBV29-1 and TRBJ2-1, with a tentative D call TRBD2 (6 bases). This CDR3 has 15 amino acids. The germline CDR1 and CDR2 sequences are SQVTM and ANQGSEA. The germline V and J ends were trimmed by 3 bases and 1 base, with 13 bases remaining between them. CDR3 residues: CSVEGKEGSYNEQFF. The CDR3 DNA reads as TGCAGCGTTGAGGGTAAGGAGGGATCCTACAATGAGCAGTTCTTC.

This chain uses TRBV6-1 with TRBJ1-2; D may be TRBD1 (5 bases). Germline lookup yields CDR1 MNHNS and CDR2 SASEGT. The ends were cut back, 3 bases at V and 11 bases at J, with 19 bases in the middle. The CDR3 runs to 14 residues. The CDR3 DNA is TGTGCCAGCAGTGAGGAGACAGTACTATTCGGGTACACCTTC. This encodes CASSEETVLFGYTF.

This sequence joins TRBV19 and TRBJ2-1; D remains unclear. The V and J ends lost 9 bases and 0 bases respectively, with 15 bases between them. The CDR3 spans 15 residues. Germline V gene sequence: CDR1 LNHDA, CDR2 SQIVND (reference sequence). The CDR3: CASCTDRSSYNEQFF. The CDR3 region has the DNA TGTGCCAGCTGTACTGACCGAAGCTCCTACAATGAGCAGTTCTTC. The variable domain in full, completed from reference TRBV19 and TRBJ2-1, reads DGGITQSPKYLFRKEGQNVTLSCEQNLNHDAMYWYRQDPGQGLRLIYYSQIVNDFQKGDIAEGYSVSREKKESFPLTVTSAQKNPTAFYLCASCTDRSSYNEQFFGPGTRLTVL.

The chain couples TRBV29-1 to TRBJ1-2; D is unclear. The CDR3 spans 11 residues. Trimming removed 3 bases at V and 3 bases at J, with 5 bases between. Germline loops: CDR1 SQVTM, CDR2 ANQGSEA. CDR3 region: CSVDTDYGYTF. Here the CDR3 DNA reads TGCAGCGTTGACACGGACTATGGCTACACCTTC.

The chain employs TRBV27 and TRBJ2-7; 8 nucleotides line up with TRBD1. The CDR3 contains 13 residues. V dropped 5 bases and J dropped 1; count of bases not matched to a gene: 1. Germline values: CDR1 MNHEY, CDR2 SMNVEV (reference sequence). Here the CDR3 reads CASSGQGSYEQYF. As DNA, the CDR3 is TGTGCCAGCAGTGGACAGGGTTCCTACGAGCAGTACTTC.

About this clone itself: Within the sample, other DNA sequences also encode this same CDR3. J is TRBJ2-7 and V is TRBV7-9, with D possibly matching TRBD1 (6 bases). V lost 4 bases, J lost 1 base, and 8 bases lay in between. This CDR3 is built from 13 residues. Germline V gene sequence: CDR1 SEHNR, CDR2 FQNEAQ (reference sequence). CDR3: CASSSGQSYEQYF. The CDR3 bases are TGTGCCAGCAGCTCCGGACAGTCCTACGAGCAGTACTTC.

This clone has a handful of counts. The chain joins TRBV29-1 to TRBJ2-1; 11 nucleotides line up with TRBD1. Germline V gene data show CDR1 as SQVTM and CDR2 as ANQGSEA. CDR3 length: 14 residues. V dropped 3 bases and J dropped 7; count of bases not matched to a gene: 5. The CDR3: CSVDGQGARNEQFF. DNA of the CDR3: TGCAGCGTTGATGGACAGGGGGCGCGAAATGAGCAGTTCTTC.

This CDR3 is CASSLGWGTDEAFF. The CDR3, as DNA: TGTGCCAGCAGCTTAGGTTGGGGGACAGATGAAGCTTTCTTT. V gene TRBV13 combines with J gene TRBJ1-1, with TRBD1 identical over 7 bases. Germline V gene lookup returns CDR1 PRHDT and CDR2 FYEKMQ (reference sequence). The V and J ends lost 0 bases and 7 bases, in that order; junction bases with no gene match: 5. This CDR3 has 14 amino acids.

This chain links TRBV4-2 with TRBJ1-5; D is unresolved. V was pared by 0 bases and J by 1 base, with 10 bases between. The CDR3 consists of 16 residues. Germline V gene data show CDR1 as LGHNA and CDR2 as YNFKEQ. DNA for the CDR3: TGTGCCAGCAGCCAAGACCCGTTAGGAAGCAATCAGCCCCAGCATTTT. It specifies CASSQDPLGSNQPQHF.

CDR3 protein: CAWSGVANTEAFF. As DNA, the CDR3 is TGTGCCTGGAGTGGGGTTGCGAACACTGAAGCTTTCTTT. The rearrangement joins TRBV30 to TRBJ1-1; D not resolved. The V end lost 1 base, the J end lost 1 base, and 7 bases lay between the germline ends. This CDR3 region has 13 residues. In germline, CDR1 is GTSNPN, CDR2 SVGIG (reference sequence).

The chain couples TRBV15 to TRBJ2-5; 10 bases are shared with TRBD2. Germline assignment: CDR1 LNHNV and CDR2 YYDKDF (reference sequence). J lost 1 base, V lost 3 bases, and 2 bases had no gene match. The CDR3 is 15 residues long. As DNA, the CDR3 is TGTGCCACCAGCAGGGGACTAGCGCCCCAAGAGACCCAGTACTTC. Amino acid sequence: CATSRGLAPQETQYF.

V usage is TRBV6-1 and J usage is TRBJ2-7; possible D gene TRBD1, 5 bases. The length of the CDR3 is 14 residues. The V gene lost 3 bases and the J gene lost 5 bases, with 14 bases spanning the gap. Germline CDR1 MNHNS, CDR2 SASEGT. This chain's CDR3 is CASSDFAGYDEQYF. In nucleotides, the CDR3 is TGTGCCAGCAGTGATTTTGCAGGGTACGACGAGCAGTACTTC.

The CDR3 DNA is TGCGCCAGCAGTGAAGGCGGGCAGGGTGCCTACGAGCAGTACTTC. It translates to CASSEGGQGAYEQYF. The gene calls are TRBV10-2 and TRBJ2-7; either TRBD1 or TRBD2 may fit D (5 bases each). The CDR3 is 15 residues long. Trimming shortened V by 3 bases and J by 2 bases, and 14 bases separated the two germline ends. Per germline, CDR1 WSHSY and CDR2 SAAADI.

The CDR3 loop reads CSVEGQRSSYNEQFF. The CDR3 nucleotides read TGCAGCGTTGAAGGGCAGCGTAGCTCCTACAATGAGCAGTTCTTC. The genes are TRBV29-1 and TRBJ2-1; the D is unclear. V was clipped by 1 base and J by 0 bases, with 10 bases between them. The CDR3 covers 15 residues. Per germline, CDR1 SQVTM and CDR2 ANQGSEA.

This chain links TRBV7-9 with TRBJ2-5; TRBD1 matches at 7 bases. In germline, CDR1 is SEHNR, CDR2 FQNEAQ (reference sequence). The CDR3 length is 15 residues. With V trimmed by 2 bases and J by 0 bases, 3 bases remained unmatched. This chain's CDR3 is CASSLRDSYQETQYF. The CDR3 DNA follows: TGTGCCAGCAGCTTAAGGGACAGCTACCAAGAGACCCAGTACTTC.

This chain connects TRBV7-9 to TRBJ1-1, with 7 bases matching TRBD1. Germline V gene lookup returns CDR1 SEHNR and CDR2 FQNEAQ (reference sequence). J was trimmed by 6 bases and V by 4 bases; bases with no gene match: 8. The CDR3 is 14 residues long. The CDR3 sequence: CASSSKTGLAEAFF. The DNA of the CDR3 is TGTGCCAGCAGCTCTAAGACAGGGTTGGCTGAAGCTTTCTTT. Supplemented by reference TRBV7-9 and TRBJ1-1, the full variable domain reads DTGVSQNPRHKITKRGQNVTFRCDPISEHNRLYWYRQTLGQGPEFLTYFQNEAQLEKSRLLSDRFSAERPKGSFSTLEIQRTEQGDSAMYLCASSSKTGLAEAFFGQGTRLTVV.

The V and J genes are TRBV9 and TRBJ2-7; 9 nucleotides line up with TRBD2. J gave up 4 bases and V 1 base, and 3 bases lay outside the gene matches. The CDR3 runs 14 residues. The germline gives CDR1 SGDLS, CDR2 YYNGEE. The CDR3 protein is CASSVSGGPYEQYF. CDR3 in DNA: TGTGCCAGCAGCGTAAGCGGGGGGCCATACGAGCAGTACTTC.

The genes are TRBV27 and TRBJ1-2; 7 nucleotides agree with TRBD1. The CDR3 loop spans 13 amino acids. Unmatched junction bases numbered 5, after V lost 3 bases and J lost 7 bases. Per germline, CDR1 MNHEY and CDR2 SMNVEV (reference sequence). The CDR3 region is CASSFGRGGGYTF. The DNA for the CDR3 is TGTGCCAGCAGTTTCGGCAGGGGGGGTGGCTACACCTTC.

CDR3 in amino acids: CASSLNEGYYEQYF. The CDR3 DNA is TGTGCCAGCTCCCTCAATGAGGGATACTACGAGCAGTACTTC. The rearrangement uses TRBV7-9 and TRBJ2-7, with a possible D match to TRBD2 (5 bases). V dropped 8 bases and J dropped 3 bases, with 17 bases sitting between them. In germline, CDR1 is SEHNR, CDR2 FQNEAQ (reference sequence). The CDR3 totals 14 residues.

The V gene is TRBV7-8, the J gene TRBJ2-5, with unresolved D. Trimming pared 5 bases from V and 5 bases from J, leaving 9 bases between. Germline-derived CDR1 and CDR2 are SGHVS and FQNEAQ. This CDR3 has 12 residues. In DNA, the CDR3 is TGTGCCAGCAGCCCGCCCGGGGAGACCCAGTACTTC. Translation: CASSPPGETQYF.

The chain employs TRBV30 and TRBJ2-1, with D possibly being TRBD1 (5 bases). The CDR3 length is 15 residues. V gave up 3 bases and J gave up 7 bases, with 19 bases separating them. Germline assignment: CDR1 GTSNPN and CDR2 SVGIG (reference sequence). The CDR3 sequence is CAWRPGRATYNEQFF. The CDR3 region has the DNA TGTGCCTGGAGGCCTGGCAGGGCTACTTATAATGAGCAGTTCTTC.

The gene calls are TRBV10-2 and TRBJ2-1; D may be TRBD1 (6 bases). The CDR3 is made up of 16 amino acids. Trimming stripped 4 bases from V and 1 base from J, with 14 bases between. CDR1 is WSHSY, CDR2 SAAADI, per germline. CDR3: CASSGMGHGSYNEQFF. The CDR3, as DNA: TGCGCCAGCAGTGGAATGGGACACGGATCCTACAATGAGCAGTTCTTC.

The rearrangement joins TRBV7-9 to TRBJ2-7; 7 bases fit TRBD2. This CDR3 is 13 amino acids long. Trimming took 3 bases from V and 7 from J; bases not matched to a gene: 6. CDR1 and CDR2 (germline): SEHNR, FQNEAQ (reference sequence). Here the CDR3 reads CASSLGPGGEQYF. The DNA of the CDR3 is TGTGCCAGCAGCTTGGGACCCGGGGGGGAGCAGTACTTC.

The V call is TRBV7-9, the J call TRBJ2-1, with D perhaps matching TRBD2 (6 bases). With 5 bases removed from V and 5 bases from J, the gap between germline ends came to 10 bases. Germline CDR1 reads SEHNR; CDR2 reads FQNEAQ (reference sequence). This CDR3 comprises 13 residues. CDR3 residues: CASSPREHNEQFF. CDR3 DNA sequence: TGTGCCAGCAGCCCGCGGGAACACAATGAGCAGTTCTTC. The full variable domain, rest sourced from reference TRBV7-9 and TRBJ2-1, is DTGVSQNPRHKITKRGQNVTFRCDPISEHNRLYWYRQTLGQGPEFLTYFQNEAQLEKSRLLSDRFSAERPKGSFSTLEIQRTEQGDSAMYLCASSPREHNEQFFGPGTRLTVL.